Shown below are 11 T cell receptor beta chains from a single sample sequenced in a study of CD8 T cells in ankylosing spondylitis. Whole-study findings and limits: What appeared characteristic of ankylosing spondylitis blood was a TCR beta motif of eight highly homologous variants.

Antigens for these TCRs are unknown. Each CDR3 protein gets one entry after TCRdb re-called the 5' RACE reads with MiXCR. The sample shows about 420,000 distinct CDR3 sequences, approximately 20% of them seen only once. The material sequenced was blood, either unsorted or a sorted T cell fraction (not recorded which). These receptors were obtained from a male donor with ankylosing spondylitis.

This clonotype was observed a few times. The chain employs TRBV28 and TRBJ1-1, with 12 nucleotides matching TRBD1. There are 14 residues in the CDR3. The V and J ends lost 4 bases and 11 bases, in that order; junction bases with no gene match: 8. Germline CDR1 reads MDHEN; CDR2 reads SYDVKM. CDR3 DNA: TGTGCCAGCAGTTCCGGGACAGGGGGCGCTCGGGCTTTCTTT. This encodes CASSSGTGGARAFF.

This chain joins TRBV12-5 and TRBJ2-1; TRBD1 matches at 9 bases. In germline, CDR1 is LGHNT, CDR2 FRNRAP. Germline trimming cut 6 bases from V and 2 bases from J; bases unmatched to any gene: 5. The CDR3 is 15 amino acids. The CDR3 DNA reads TGTGCTAGTGGACCAGGGACAGGGACCTACAATGAGCAGTTCTTC. Its translation is CASGPGTGTYNEQFF.

This clonotype was seen a few times. This chain connects TRBV7-2 to TRBJ2-7; D is undetermined. There are 14 residues in the CDR3. With 1 base removed from V and 1 base from J, the gap between germline ends came to 8 bases. CDR1 SGHTA and CDR2 FQGNSA come from the germline V gene. CDR3 sequence reads: CASSLVRNSYEQYF. CDR3 coding DNA: TGTGCCAGCAGCTTAGTTCGGAATTCCTACGAGCAGTACTTC.

J is TRBJ2-5 and V is TRBV7-9; maybe TRBD2 (5 bases). Germline loops: CDR1 SEHNR, CDR2 FQNEAQ (reference sequence). The CDR3 loop spans 14 amino acids. V lost 2 bases and J 1 base, leaving 8 bases between the germline ends. CDR3 in DNA: TGTGCCAGCAGCTTATCAGCGGTCCAAGAGACCCAGTACTTC. Residues: CASSLSAVQETQYF. Drawing the rest from reference TRBV7-9 and TRBJ2-5, the complete variable domain is DTGVSQNPRHKITKRGQNVTFRCDPISEHNRLYWYRQTLGQGPEFLTYFQNEAQLEKSRLLSDRFSAERPKGSFSTLEIQRTEQGDSAMYLCASSLSAVQETQYFGPGTRLLVL.

This chain connects TRBV6-4 to TRBJ1-1, with 7 bases matching TRBD1. V trimming: 10 bases; J trimming: 1 base; junction bases outside the gene matches: 6. Looked up from germline, CDR1 is MRHNA and CDR2 is SNTAGT. This CDR3 contains 13 residues. The CDR3: CATRQGRNTEAFF. The CDR3 region has the DNA TGTGCCACCCGACAGGGTCGGAACACTGAAGCTTTCTTT.

The CDR3 spells CASSLSGGGNTEAFF. Here the CDR3 DNA reads TGTGCCAGCAGCTTATCAGGGGGCGGGAACACTGAAGCTTTCTTT. The chain couples TRBV7-3 to TRBJ1-1; 8 bases are shared with TRBD1. CDR3 size: 15 residues. The germline gives CDR1 SGHTA, CDR2 FQGTGA. V dropped 2 bases and J dropped 1; count of bases not matched to a gene: 3.

The chain employs TRBV12-3 or TRBV12-4 and TRBJ2-5; TRBD2 aligns across 8 bases. The CDR3 is made up of 13 amino acids. V lost 4 bases, J lost 5 bases, and 3 bases stayed unmatched. In DNA form, the CDR3 reads TGTGCCAGCAGTTGGGGACTAGGGGAGACCCAGTACTTC. It translates to CASSWGLGETQYF.

The chain combines TRBV24-1 with TRBJ2-4; 11 nucleotides match TRBD1. CDR3 length equals 22 residues. Trimming cost V 0 bases and J 0 bases; bases outside gene matches: 15. In germline, CDR1 is KGHDR, CDR2 SFDVKD. The CDR3 spells CATSDLQFPRDRGGLAKNIQYF. The DNA for the CDR3 is TGTGCCACCAGTGATTTGCAGTTTCCCCGGGACAGGGGGGGCCTAGCCAAAAACATTCAGTACTTC.

The rearrangement uses TRBV15 and TRBJ2-3; no definite D call. V gave up 0 bases and J gave up 2 bases, with 9 bases separating them. The CDR3 loop spans 15 amino acids. CDR1 LNHNV and CDR2 YYDKDF come from the germline V gene (reference sequence). Here the CDR3 reads CATSRDKRYTDTQYF. The CDR3 DNA is TGTGCCACCAGCAGAGACAAGAGATACACAGATACGCAGTATTTT.

The chain joins TRBV19 to TRBJ2-7; D uncertain. Trimming removed 1 base from V and 2 bases from J, with 6 bases in between. CDR3 length: 13 amino acids. Germline values: CDR1 LNHDA, CDR2 SQIVND (reference sequence). CDR3 DNA sequence: TGTGCCAGTAGTATAGCCGGACCCTACGAGCAGTACTTC. It codes for CASSIAGPYEQYF.

The chain is built from TRBV20-1 and TRBJ2-1; possible D gene TRBD2, 5 bases. Germline CDR1 and CDR2: DFQATT and SNEGSKA (reference sequence). This CDR3 is 14 amino acids long. V was pared by 3 bases and J by 4 bases, with 13 bases between. DNA for the CDR3: TGCAGTGCTAGTCAATGGACTTCTTACAATGAGCAGTTCTTC. It yields the protein CSASQWTSYNEQFF.